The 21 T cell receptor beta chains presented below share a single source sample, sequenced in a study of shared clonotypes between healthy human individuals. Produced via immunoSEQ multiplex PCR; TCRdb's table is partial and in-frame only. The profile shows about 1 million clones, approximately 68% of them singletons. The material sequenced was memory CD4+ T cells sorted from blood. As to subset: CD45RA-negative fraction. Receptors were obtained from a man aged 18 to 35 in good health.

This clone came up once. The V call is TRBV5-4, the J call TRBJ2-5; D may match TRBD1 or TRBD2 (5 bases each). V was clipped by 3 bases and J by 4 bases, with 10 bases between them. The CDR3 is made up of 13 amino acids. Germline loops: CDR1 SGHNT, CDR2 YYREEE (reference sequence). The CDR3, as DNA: TGTGCCAGCAGCTCGGGACGTTCAGAGACCCAGTACTTC. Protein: CASSSGRSETQYF.

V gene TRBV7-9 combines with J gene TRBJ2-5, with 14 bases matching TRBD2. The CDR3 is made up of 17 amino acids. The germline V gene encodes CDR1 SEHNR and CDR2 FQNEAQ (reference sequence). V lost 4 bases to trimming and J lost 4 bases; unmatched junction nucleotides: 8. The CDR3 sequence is CASSSQSGLAGGETQYF. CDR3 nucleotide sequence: TGTGCCAGCAGCTCACAATCCGGACTAGCGGGAGGAGAGACCCAGTACTTC.

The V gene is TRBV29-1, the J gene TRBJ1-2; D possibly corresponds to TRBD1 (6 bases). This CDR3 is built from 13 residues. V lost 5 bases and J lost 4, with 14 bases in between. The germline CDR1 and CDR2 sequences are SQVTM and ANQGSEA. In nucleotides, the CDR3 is TGCAGCGTTAAGAAACAGGGAGTCTATGGCTACACCTTC. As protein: CSVKKQGVYGYTF.

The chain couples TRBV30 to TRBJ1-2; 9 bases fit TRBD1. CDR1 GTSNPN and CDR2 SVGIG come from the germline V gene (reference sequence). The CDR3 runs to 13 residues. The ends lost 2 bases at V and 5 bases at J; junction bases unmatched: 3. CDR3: CAWSRQGGYGYTF. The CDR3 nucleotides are TGTGCCTGGAGTCGACAGGGGGGATATGGCTACACCTTC.

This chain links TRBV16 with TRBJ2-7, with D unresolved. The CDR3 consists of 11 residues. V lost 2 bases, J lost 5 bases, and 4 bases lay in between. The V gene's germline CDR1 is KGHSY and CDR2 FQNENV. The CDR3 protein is CASSQRNEQYF. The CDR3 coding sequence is TGTGCCAGCAGCCAAAGAAACGAGCAGTACTTC.

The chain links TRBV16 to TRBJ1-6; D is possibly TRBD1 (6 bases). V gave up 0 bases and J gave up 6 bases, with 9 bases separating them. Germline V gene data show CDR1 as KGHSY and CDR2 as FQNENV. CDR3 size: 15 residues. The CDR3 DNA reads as TGTGCCAGCAGCCAATCACAGGGCGGTAATTCACCCCTCCACTTT. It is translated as CASSQSQGGNSPLHF.

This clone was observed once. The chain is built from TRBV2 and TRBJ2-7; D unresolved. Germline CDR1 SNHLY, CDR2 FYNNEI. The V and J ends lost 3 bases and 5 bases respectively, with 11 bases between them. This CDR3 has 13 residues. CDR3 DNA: TGTGCCAGCAGTGATGCAGGCCCCCACGAGCAGTACTTC. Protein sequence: CASSDAGPHEQYF.

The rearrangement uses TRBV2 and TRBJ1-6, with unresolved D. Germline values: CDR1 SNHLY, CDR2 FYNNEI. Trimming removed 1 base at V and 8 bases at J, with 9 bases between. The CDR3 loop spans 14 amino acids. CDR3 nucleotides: TGTGCCAGCAGTGAAGACAGCGGATATTCACCCCTCCACTTT. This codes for CASSEDSGYSPLHF.

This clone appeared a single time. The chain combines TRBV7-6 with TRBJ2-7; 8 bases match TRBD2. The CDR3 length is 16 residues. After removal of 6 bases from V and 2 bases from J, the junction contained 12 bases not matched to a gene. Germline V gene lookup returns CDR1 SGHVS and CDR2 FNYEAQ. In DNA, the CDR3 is TGTGCCAGCAGTCTAGTCCCTAGCGGGCTAACCTACGAGCAGTACTTC. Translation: CASSLVPSGLTYEQYF.

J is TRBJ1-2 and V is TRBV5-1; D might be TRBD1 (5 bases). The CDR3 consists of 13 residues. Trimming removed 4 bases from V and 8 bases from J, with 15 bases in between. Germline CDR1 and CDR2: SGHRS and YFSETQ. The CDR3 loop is CASSAAAGEGYTF. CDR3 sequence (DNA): TGCGCCAGCAGCGCGGCCGCGGGGGAGGGCTACACCTTC. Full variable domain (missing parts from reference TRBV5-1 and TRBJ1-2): KAGVTQTPRYLIKTRGQQVTLSCSPISGHRSVSWYQQTPGQGLQFLFEYFSETQRNKGNFPGRFSGRQFSNSRSEMNVSTLELGDSALYLCASSAAAGEGYTFGSGTRLTVV.

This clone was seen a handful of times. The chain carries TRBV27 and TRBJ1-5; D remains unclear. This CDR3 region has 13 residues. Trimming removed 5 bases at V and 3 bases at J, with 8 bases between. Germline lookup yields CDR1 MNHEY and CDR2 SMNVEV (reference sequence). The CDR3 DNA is TGTGCCAGCAGTCCGAAGGACAATCAGCCCCAGCATTTT. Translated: CASSPKDNQPQHF.

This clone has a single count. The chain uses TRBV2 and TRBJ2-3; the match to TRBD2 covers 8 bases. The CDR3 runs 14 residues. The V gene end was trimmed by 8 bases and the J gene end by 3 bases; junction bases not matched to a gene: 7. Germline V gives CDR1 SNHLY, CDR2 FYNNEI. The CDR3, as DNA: TGTGCCAGCCGTCGGGGGGGAGGGACAGATACGCAGTATTTT. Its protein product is CASRRGGGTDTQYF.

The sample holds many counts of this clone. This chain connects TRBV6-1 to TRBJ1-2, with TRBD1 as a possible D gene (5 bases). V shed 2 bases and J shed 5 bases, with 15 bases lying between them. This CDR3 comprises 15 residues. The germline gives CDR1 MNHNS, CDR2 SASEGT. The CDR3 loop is CASSENGQGWYGYTF. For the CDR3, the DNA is TGTGCCAGCAGTGAAAATGGGCAGGGATGGTATGGCTACACCTTC.

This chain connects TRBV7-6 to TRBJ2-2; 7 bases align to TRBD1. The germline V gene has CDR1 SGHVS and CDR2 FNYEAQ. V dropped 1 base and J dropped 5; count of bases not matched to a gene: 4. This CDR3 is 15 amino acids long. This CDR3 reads CASSLVTGVTGELFF. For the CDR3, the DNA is TGTGCCAGCAGCTTAGTTACAGGGGTGACCGGGGAGCTGTTTTTT.

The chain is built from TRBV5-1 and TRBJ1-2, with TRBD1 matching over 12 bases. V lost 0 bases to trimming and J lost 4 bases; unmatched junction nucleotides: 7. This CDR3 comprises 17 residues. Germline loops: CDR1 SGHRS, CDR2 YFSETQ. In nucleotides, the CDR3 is TGCGCCAGCAGCTTGGGCACCGGGACAGGGGGCTCCTATGGCTACACCTTC. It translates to CASSLGTGTGGSYGYTF.

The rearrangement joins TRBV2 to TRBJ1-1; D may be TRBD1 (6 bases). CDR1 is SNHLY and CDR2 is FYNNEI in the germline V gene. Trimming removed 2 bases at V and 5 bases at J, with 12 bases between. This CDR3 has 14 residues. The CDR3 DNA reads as TGTGCCAGCAGTGAATTGGGGCAGGGGACTGAAGCTTTCTTT. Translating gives CASSELGQGTEAFF.

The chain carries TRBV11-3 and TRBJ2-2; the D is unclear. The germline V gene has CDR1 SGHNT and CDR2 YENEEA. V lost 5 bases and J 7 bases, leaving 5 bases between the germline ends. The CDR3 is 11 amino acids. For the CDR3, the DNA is TGTGCCAGCAGCAAAAACGGGGAGCTGTTTTTT. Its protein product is CASSKNGELFF. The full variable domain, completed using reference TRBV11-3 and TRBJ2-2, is EAGVVQSPRYKIIEKKQPVAFWCNPISGHNTLYWYLQNLGQGPELLIRYENEEAVDDSQLPKDRFSAERLKGVDSTLKIQPAELGDSAVYLCASSKNGELFFGEGSRLTVL.

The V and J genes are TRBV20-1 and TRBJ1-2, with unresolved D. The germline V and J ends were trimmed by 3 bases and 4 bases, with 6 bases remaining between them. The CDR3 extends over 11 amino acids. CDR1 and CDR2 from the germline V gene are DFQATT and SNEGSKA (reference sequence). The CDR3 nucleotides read TGCAGTGCTAGCATCAGCTATGGCTACACCTTC. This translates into CSASISYGYTF.

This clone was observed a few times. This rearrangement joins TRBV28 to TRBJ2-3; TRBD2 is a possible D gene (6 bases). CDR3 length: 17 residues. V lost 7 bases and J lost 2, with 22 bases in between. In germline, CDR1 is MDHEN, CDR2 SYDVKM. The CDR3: CASIGWDGTVITDTQYF. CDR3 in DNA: TGTGCCAGCATTGGTTGGGATGGGACTGTAATCACAGATACGCAGTATTTT.

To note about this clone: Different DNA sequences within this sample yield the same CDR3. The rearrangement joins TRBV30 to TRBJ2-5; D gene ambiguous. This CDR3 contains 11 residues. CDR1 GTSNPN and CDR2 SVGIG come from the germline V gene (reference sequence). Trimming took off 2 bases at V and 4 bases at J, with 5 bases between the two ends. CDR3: CAWSSGETQYF. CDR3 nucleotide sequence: TGTGCCTGGAGTTCTGGAGAGACCCAGTACTTC.

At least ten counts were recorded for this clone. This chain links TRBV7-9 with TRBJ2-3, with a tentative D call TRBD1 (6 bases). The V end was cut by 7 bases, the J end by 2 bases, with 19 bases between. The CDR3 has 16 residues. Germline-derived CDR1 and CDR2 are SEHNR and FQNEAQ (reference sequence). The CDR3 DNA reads TGTGCCAGCACCTCAGGGTCCAGGGGCAACACAGATACGCAGTATTTT. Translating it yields CASTSGSRGNTDTQYF. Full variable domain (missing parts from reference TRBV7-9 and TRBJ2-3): DTGVSQNPRHKITKRGQNVTFRCDPISEHNRLYWYRQTLGQGPEFLTYFQNEAQLEKSRLLSDRFSAERPKGSFSTLEIQRTEQGDSAMYLCASTSGSRGNTDTQYFGPGTRLTVL.